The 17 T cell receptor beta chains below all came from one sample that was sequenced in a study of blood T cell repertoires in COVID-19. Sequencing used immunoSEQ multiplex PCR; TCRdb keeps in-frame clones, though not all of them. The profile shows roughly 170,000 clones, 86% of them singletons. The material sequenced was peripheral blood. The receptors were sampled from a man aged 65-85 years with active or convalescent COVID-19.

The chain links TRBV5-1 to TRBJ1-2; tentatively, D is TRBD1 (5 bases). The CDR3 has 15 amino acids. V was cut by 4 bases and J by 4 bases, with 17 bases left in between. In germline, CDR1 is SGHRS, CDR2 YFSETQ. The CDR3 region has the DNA TGCGCCAGCAGCACTTCTAGTGGGGACTTCTATGGCTACACCTTC. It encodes CASSTSSGDFYGYTF.

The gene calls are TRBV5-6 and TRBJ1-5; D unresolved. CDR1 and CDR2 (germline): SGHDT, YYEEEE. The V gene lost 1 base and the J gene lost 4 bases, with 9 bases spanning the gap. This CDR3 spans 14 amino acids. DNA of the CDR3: TGTGCCAGCAGCTTGTTAGAGAATAATCAGCCCCAGCATTTT. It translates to CASSLLENNQPQHF.

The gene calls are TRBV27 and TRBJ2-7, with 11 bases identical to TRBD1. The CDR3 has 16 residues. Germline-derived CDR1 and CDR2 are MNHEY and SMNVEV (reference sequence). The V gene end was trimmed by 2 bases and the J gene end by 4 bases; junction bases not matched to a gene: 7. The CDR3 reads CASSLAPDRGLYEQYF. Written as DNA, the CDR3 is TGTGCCAGCAGTTTAGCTCCGGACAGGGGGCTTTACGAGCAGTACTTC.

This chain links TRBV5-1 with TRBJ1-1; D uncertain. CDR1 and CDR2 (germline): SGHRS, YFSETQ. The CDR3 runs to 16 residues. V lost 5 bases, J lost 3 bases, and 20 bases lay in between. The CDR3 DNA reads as TGCGCCAGCAGGAATGATCCGGGTCTCGGGGACACTGAAGCTTTCTTT. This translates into CASRNDPGLGDTEAFF.

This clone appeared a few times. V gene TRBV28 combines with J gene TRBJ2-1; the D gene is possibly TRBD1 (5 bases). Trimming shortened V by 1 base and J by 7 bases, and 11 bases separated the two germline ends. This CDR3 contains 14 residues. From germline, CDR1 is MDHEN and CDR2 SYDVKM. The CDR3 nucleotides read TGTGCCAGCAGTTTATTGGGCAGGGCGAATGAGCAGTTCTTC. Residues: CASSLLGRANEQFF.

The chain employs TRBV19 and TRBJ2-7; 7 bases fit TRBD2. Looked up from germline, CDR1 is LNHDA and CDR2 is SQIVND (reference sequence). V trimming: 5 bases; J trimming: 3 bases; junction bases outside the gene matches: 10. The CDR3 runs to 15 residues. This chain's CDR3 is CASSHWTSSLYEQYF. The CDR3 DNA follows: TGTGCCAGTAGTCACTGGACTAGTTCCCTCTACGAGCAGTACTTC.

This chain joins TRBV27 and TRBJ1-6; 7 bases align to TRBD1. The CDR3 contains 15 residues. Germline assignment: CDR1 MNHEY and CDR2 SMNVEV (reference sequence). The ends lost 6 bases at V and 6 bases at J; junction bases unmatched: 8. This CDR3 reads CASRRGDSPNSPLHF. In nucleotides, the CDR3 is TGTGCCAGCAGGCGCGGGGACAGCCCTAATTCACCCCTCCACTTT.

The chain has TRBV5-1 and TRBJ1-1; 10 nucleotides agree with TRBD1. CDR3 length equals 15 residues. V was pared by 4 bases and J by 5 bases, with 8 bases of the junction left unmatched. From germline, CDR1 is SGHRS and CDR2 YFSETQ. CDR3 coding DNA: TGCGCCAGCAGCACCTCCGGGACAGGGGTTACTGAAGCTTTCTTT. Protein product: CASSTSGTGVTEAFF.

For the CDR3, the DNA is TGTGCCAGCAGAGGAATCGGCGGGAGGGCCAGCACCGGGGAGCTGTTTTTT. This codes for CASRGIGGRASTGELFF. The genes are TRBV2 and TRBJ2-2, with 9 positions matching TRBD2. V lost 6 bases, J lost 4 bases, and 12 bases stayed unmatched. CDR1 is SNHLY and CDR2 is FYNNEI in the germline V gene. This CDR3 spans 17 amino acids. Combining the CDR3 with reference TRBV2 and TRBJ2-2 gives the whole variable domain EPEVTQTPSHQVTQMGQEVILRCVPISNHLYFYWYRQILGQKVEFLVSFYNNEISEKSEIFDDQFSVERPDGSNFTLKIRSTKLEDSAMYFCASRGIGGRASTGELFFGEGSRLTVL.

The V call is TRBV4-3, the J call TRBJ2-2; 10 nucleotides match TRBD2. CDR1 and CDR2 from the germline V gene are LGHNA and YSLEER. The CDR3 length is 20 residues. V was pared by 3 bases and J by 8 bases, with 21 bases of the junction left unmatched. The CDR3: CASSHAVGAVAGGLLGELFF. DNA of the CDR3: TGCGCCAGCAGCCATGCGGTCGGCGCGGTAGCGGGAGGCCTCTTGGGGGAGCTGTTTTTT.

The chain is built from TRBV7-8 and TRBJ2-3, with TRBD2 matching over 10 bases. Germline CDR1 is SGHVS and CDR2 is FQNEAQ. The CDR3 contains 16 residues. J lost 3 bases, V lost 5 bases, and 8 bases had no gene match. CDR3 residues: CASSPTGAGGTDTQYF. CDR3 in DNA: TGTGCCAGCAGCCCAACCGGAGCGGGAGGGACAGATACGCAGTATTTT.

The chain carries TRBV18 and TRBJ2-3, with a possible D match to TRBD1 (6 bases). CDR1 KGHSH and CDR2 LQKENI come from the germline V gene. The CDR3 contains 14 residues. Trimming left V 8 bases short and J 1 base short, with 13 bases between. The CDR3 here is CASQHRQGTDTQYF. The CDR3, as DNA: TGTGCCAGCCAACATAGACAGGGCACAGATACGCAGTATTTT.

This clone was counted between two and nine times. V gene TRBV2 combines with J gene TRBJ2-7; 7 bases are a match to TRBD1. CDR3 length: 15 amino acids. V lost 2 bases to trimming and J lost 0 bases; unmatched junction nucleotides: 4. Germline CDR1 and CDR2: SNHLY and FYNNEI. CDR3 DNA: TGTGCCAGCAGTGAAAGGGGACAGAGCTCCTACGAGCAGTACTTC. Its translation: CASSERGQSSYEQYF.

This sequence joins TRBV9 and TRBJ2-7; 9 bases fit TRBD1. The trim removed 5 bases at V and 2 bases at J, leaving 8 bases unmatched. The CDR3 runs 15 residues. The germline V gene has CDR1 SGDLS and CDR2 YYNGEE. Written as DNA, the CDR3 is TGTGCCAGCAGTTCCGGACAGGGGTTGACCTACGAGCAGTACTTC. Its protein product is CASSSGQGLTYEQYF. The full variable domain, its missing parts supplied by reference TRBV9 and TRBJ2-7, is DSGVTQTPKHLITATGQRVTLRCSPRSGDLSVYWYQQSLDQGLQFLIQYYNGEERAKGNILERFSAQQFPDLHSELNLSSLELGDSALYFCASSSGQGLTYEQYFGPGTRLTVT.

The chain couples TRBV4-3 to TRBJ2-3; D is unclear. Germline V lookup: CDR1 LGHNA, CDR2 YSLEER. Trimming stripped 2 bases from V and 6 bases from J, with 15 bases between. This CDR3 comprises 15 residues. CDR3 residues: CASSQTGWAMDTQYF. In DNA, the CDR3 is TGCGCCAGCAGCCAAACTGGGTGGGCGATGGATACGCAGTATTTT.

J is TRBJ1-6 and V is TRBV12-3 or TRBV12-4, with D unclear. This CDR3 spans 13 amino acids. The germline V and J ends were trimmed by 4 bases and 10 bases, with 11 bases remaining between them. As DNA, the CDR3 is TGTGCCAGCAGTTACGGTCCTCGCTCACCCCTCCACTTT. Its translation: CASSYGPRSPLHF.

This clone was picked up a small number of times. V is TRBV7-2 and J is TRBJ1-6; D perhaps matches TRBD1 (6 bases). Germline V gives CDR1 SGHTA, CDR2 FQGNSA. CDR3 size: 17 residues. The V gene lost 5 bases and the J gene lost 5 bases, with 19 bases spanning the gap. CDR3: CASSRAGGAVNNSPLHF. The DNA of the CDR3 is TGTGCCAGCAGCCGGGCCGGGGGGGCCGTGAATAATTCACCCCTCCACTTT.